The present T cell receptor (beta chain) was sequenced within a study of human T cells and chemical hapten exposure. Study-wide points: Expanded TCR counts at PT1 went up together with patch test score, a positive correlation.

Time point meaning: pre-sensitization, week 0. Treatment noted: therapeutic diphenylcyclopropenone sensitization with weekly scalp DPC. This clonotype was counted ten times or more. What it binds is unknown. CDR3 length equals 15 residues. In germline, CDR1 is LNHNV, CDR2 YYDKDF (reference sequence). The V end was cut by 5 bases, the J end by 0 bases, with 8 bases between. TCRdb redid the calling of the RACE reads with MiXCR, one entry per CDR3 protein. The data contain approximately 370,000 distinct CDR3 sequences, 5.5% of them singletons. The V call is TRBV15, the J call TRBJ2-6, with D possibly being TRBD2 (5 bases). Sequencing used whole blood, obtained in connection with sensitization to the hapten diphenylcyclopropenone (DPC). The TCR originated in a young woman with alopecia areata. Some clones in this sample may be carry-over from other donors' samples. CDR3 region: CATSGGVSGANVLTF. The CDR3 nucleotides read TGTGCCACCAGCGGAGGAGTCTCTGGGGCCAACGTCCTGACTTTC.